The 24 T cell receptor beta chains in this list originate from one sample, sequenced in a study of circulating and synovial CD4+ cells in juvenile arthritis. Clones were sequenced by immunoSEQ multiplex PCR, and TCRdb holds only the in-frame ones, with some missing. The sample contains fewer than 40,000 clones, about 93% of which appear only once. The sequencing input was CD4+ T cells from blood. These TCRs come from a human donor with juvenile idiopathic arthritis.

This clone was counted between two and nine times. One end of the junction is discordant with germline, which a read error may explain. The chain recombines TRBV7-3 with TRBJ2-2; 8 bases line up with TRBD1. Germline CDR1 reads SGHTA; CDR2 reads FQGTGA. This CDR3 contains 16 residues. This chain's CDR3 is CASSVQGAKNTGELIF. The CDR3 nucleotides read TGTGCCAGCAGTGTCCAGGGGGCCAAGAACACCGGGGAGCTGATTTTT.

Turning to this clone: Additional DNA sequences in this sample encode the identical CDR3. The chain is built from TRBV12-2 and TRBJ2-7; the table's D call TRBD2 went unverified against the DNA. TRBV12-2 is labeled a pseudogene. The CDR3 runs 20 residues. CDR3 sequence reads: CASRLIPIPHNGSMRHEQYF. As DNA, the CDR3 is TGTGCAAGTCGCTTAATCCCCATCCCCCATAACGGGAGCATGCGTCACGAGCAGTACTTC.

V and J are TRBV6-8 and TRBJ2-7; 7 nucleotides agree with TRBD2. Unmatched junction bases numbered 9, after V lost 7 bases and J lost 0 bases. There are 15 residues in the CDR3. CDR1 is MNHGY and CDR2 is SAAAGT in the germline V gene. The CDR3 protein is CASKMGGRSSYEQYF. The DNA for the CDR3 is TGTGCCAGCAAGATGGGGGGGAGGAGCTCCTACGAGCAGTACTTC.

This sequence joins TRBV7-3 and TRBJ1-2, with TRBD1 matching over 8 bases. Germline V gives CDR1 SGHTA, CDR2 FQGTGA. J gave up 8 bases and V 1 base, and 15 bases lay outside the gene matches. This CDR3 has 17 residues. The CDR3 here is CASSLMAGGQGLDGYTF. In DNA form, the CDR3 reads TGTGCCAGCAGCTTAATGGCGGGTGGACAGGGTCTCGACGGCTACACCTTC. The full variable domain, rest sourced from reference TRBV7-3 and TRBJ1-2, is GAGVSQTPSNKVTEKGKYVELRCDPISGHTALYWYRQSLGQGPEFLIYFQGTGAADDSGLPNDRFFAVRPEGSVSTLKIQRTERGDSAVYLCASSLMAGGQGLDGYTFGSGTRLTVV.

V usage is TRBV7-9 and J usage is TRBJ1-1, with 8 bases matching TRBD1. V was pared by 5 bases and J by 3 bases, with 11 bases of the junction left unmatched. Germline V lookup: CDR1 SEHNR, CDR2 FQNEAQ (reference sequence). The CDR3 contains 16 residues. The CDR3 sequence is CASSLSGGAGDTEAFF. The CDR3 nucleotides read TGTGCCAGCAGCCTCTCAGGGGGCGCGGGGGACACTGAAGCTTTCTTT.

The sample holds one count of this clone. The rearrangement uses TRBV5-4 and TRBJ2-5, with TRBD2 matching over 11 bases. The trim removed 4 bases at V and 1 base at J, leaving 3 bases unmatched. This CDR3 is built from 15 residues. The germline V gene has CDR1 SGHNT and CDR2 YYREEE (reference sequence). The CDR3 coding sequence is TGTGCCAGCAGCACCGGACTAGCGGGCCAAGAGACCCAGTACTTC. The encoded protein is CASSTGLAGQETQYF.

The rearrangement links TRBV4-2 to TRBJ2-5; 8 bases map to TRBD2. J was trimmed by 5 bases and V by 0 bases; bases with no gene match: 17. The CDR3 has 19 amino acids. Germline-derived CDR1 and CDR2 are LGHNA and YNFKEQ. The CDR3 sequence is CASSQDSWERGRSGETQYF. The CDR3 DNA reads TGTGCCAGCAGCCAAGATTCTTGGGAGCGGGGGCGATCGGGGGAGACCCAGTACTTC.

The chain couples TRBV11-1 to TRBJ2-7, with 7 bases identical to TRBD2. V shed 0 bases and J 2 bases; nucleotides not matched to a gene: 7. Germline values: CDR1 SGHAT, CDR2 FQDESV (reference sequence). The CDR3 covers 16 residues. This CDR3 is CASSLALSGNTYEQYF. CDR3 nucleotides: TGTGCCAGCAGCTTAGCGCTGAGCGGGAACACCTACGAGCAGTACTTC.

J is TRBJ1-5 and V is TRBV30; D is undetermined. V lost 2 bases and J 0 bases, leaving 5 bases between the germline ends. The CDR3 consists of 13 residues. The germline V gene encodes CDR1 GTSNPN and CDR2 SVGIG (reference sequence). CDR3 DNA: TGTGCCTGGAGTCAGGATAGCAATCAGCCCCAGCATTTT. This encodes CAWSQDSNQPQHF.

This clone was counted a single time. The chain joins TRBV5-1 to TRBJ2-7; TRBD1 matches at 10 bases. The CDR3 has 15 residues. Germline V lookup: CDR1 SGHRS, CDR2 YFSETQ. Trimming at V came to 4 bases and at J to 2 bases, leaving 6 bases not matched to a gene. CDR3 DNA sequence: TGCGCCAGCAGCCACGGGACAGGGGTTACCTACGAGCAGTACTTC. Amino acids: CASSHGTGVTYEQYF. The entire variable domain, with the rest obtained from reference TRBV5-1 and TRBJ2-7, is as follows: KAGVTQTPRYLIKTRGQQVTLSCSPISGHRSVSWYQQTPGQGLQFLFEYFSETQRNKGNFPGRFSGRQFSNSRSEMNVSTLELGDSALYLCASSHGTGVTYEQYFGPGTRLTVT.

The chain employs TRBV28 and TRBJ1-5; possible D gene TRBD1, 5 bases. Trimming took 10 bases from V and 5 from J, leaving 12 bases between them. Germline CDR1 reads MDHEN; CDR2 reads SYDVKM. This CDR3 is 12 amino acids long. The CDR3 DNA is TGTGCCACCACCGGGGGTTATCAGCCCCAGCATTTT. Protein product: CATTGGYQPQHF. Full variable domain (outside the CDR3, taken from reference TRBV28 and TRBJ1-5): DVKVTQSSRYLVKRTGEKVFLECVQDMDHENMFWYRQDPGLGLRLIYFSYDVKMKEKGDIPEGYSVSREKKERFSLILESASTNQTSMYLCATTGGYQPQHFGDGTRLSIL.

V gene TRBV4-1 combines with J gene TRBJ2-6; TRBD2 matches at 9 bases. V gave up 5 bases and J gave up 0 bases; unmatched junction bases: 11. Germline lookup yields CDR1 MGHRA and CDR2 YSYEKL. CDR3 size: 19 residues. CDR3 loop: CASSLLLAGWDSGANVLTF. The CDR3 nucleotides are TGCGCCAGCAGCTTATTACTAGCGGGCTGGGACTCTGGGGCCAACGTCCTGACTTTC.

The V call is TRBV7-3, the J call TRBJ2-3, with a tentative D call TRBD1 (6 bases). V gave up 6 bases and J gave up 3 bases, with 13 bases separating them. Per the germline V gene, CDR1 is SGHTA and CDR2 is FQGTGA. The CDR3 runs 14 residues. CDR3 DNA sequence: TGTGCCAGCAGTACAGGGCGAGGTACAGATACGCAGTATTTT. Translated: CASSTGRGTDTQYF.

This chain joins TRBV6-1 and TRBJ2-5, with D perhaps TRBD1 (5 bases). The end of the DNA aligns better with TRBJ2-7, so the J call may be wrong. CDR1 is MNHNS, CDR2 SASEGT, per germline. The CDR3 has 12 residues. Here the CDR3 DNA reads TGTGCCAGCAGGGAACAGGACTACGAGCAGTACTTC. Its translation is CASREQDYEQYF.

This chain connects TRBV6-1 to TRBJ2-5; 8 bases align to TRBD1. The ends lost 4 bases at V and 0 bases at J; junction bases unmatched: 13. This CDR3 comprises 18 residues. From germline, CDR1 is MNHNS and CDR2 SASEGT. Here the CDR3 reads CASSGRQGTIPYQETQYF. CDR3 in DNA: TGTGCCAGCAGTGGACGACAGGGGACAATCCCGTACCAAGAGACCCAGTACTTC.

The rearrangement joins TRBV29-1 to TRBJ1-1; D is possibly TRBD1 (6 bases). The CDR3 contains 14 residues. Trimming removed 3 bases at V and 1 base at J, with 12 bases between. Germline lookup yields CDR1 SQVTM and CDR2 ANQGSEA. The chain's CDR3 is CSVDEGERNTEAFF. The CDR3 coding sequence is TGCAGCGTTGACGAGGGGGAGCGGAACACTGAAGCTTTCTTT.

The chain links TRBV6-1 to TRBJ2-7; a possible D gene is TRBD2 (5 bases). CDR3 size: 15 residues. Germline CDR1 reads MNHNS; CDR2 reads SASEGT. V shed 8 bases and J shed 0 bases, with 17 bases lying between them. The CDR3 DNA reads TGTGCCAGCGCGTCATACGGACTCCCCTCCTACGAGCAGTACTTC. This encodes CASASYGLPSYEQYF.

The CDR3 DNA follows: TGCGCCAGCAGCCAAGGCCTAGCGGGATTCACGAGCTCCTACAATGAGCAGTTCTTC. Encoded protein: CASSQGLAGFTSSYNEQFF. The chain links TRBV4-1 to TRBJ2-1; 9 bases agree with TRBD2. J was trimmed by 0 bases and V by 1 base; bases with no gene match: 10. This CDR3 region has 19 residues. Germline values: CDR1 MGHRA, CDR2 YSYEKL.

The genes are TRBV7-6 and TRBJ1-3; D might be TRBD1 (6 bases). Germline V gene sequence: CDR1 SGHVS, CDR2 FNYEAQ. Trimming took 5 bases from V and 3 from J, leaving 20 bases between them. There are 17 residues in the CDR3. This CDR3 reads CASSLEPRGHGGNTIYF. For the CDR3, the DNA is TGTGCCAGCAGCCTGGAACCCAGGGGCCATGGTGGAAACACCATATATTTT.

The V call is TRBV5-1, the J call TRBJ2-3; 8 positions agree with TRBD1. This CDR3 has 15 amino acids. Germline V gives CDR1 SGHRS, CDR2 YFSETQ. With 4 bases clipped from V and 6 bases from J, the junction kept 10 bases outside the gene matches. CDR3 amino acids: CASSRGFTGGDTQYF. The CDR3 DNA sequence: TGCGCCAGCAGCCGTGGATTTACAGGGGGTGATACGCAGTATTTT.

The chain combines TRBV6-1 with TRBJ1-5; 9 nucleotides agree with TRBD1. CDR1 is MNHNS, CDR2 SASEGT, per germline. The CDR3 spans 14 residues. J was trimmed by 6 bases and V by 3 bases; bases with no gene match: 3. The CDR3 sequence is CASSEATGGQPQHF. The CDR3 DNA reads TGTGCCAGCAGTGAGGCGACAGGGGGTCAGCCCCAGCATTTT.

The chain employs TRBV5-1 and TRBJ2-1, with D tentatively TRBD1 (6 bases). V was pared by 0 bases and J by 4 bases, with 11 bases between. CDR3 length equals 15 residues. The germline V gene encodes CDR1 SGHRS and CDR2 YFSETQ. The CDR3 sequence is CASSLDRVPYNEQFF. Written as DNA, the CDR3 is TGCGCCAGCAGCTTGGACAGGGTCCCGTACAATGAGCAGTTCTTC.

This clone was picked up one time. V gene TRBV6-6 combines with J gene TRBJ1-2; D perhaps matches TRBD1 (6 bases). Germline V gene lookup returns CDR1 MNHNY and CDR2 SVGAGI (reference sequence). The CDR3 covers 15 residues. V lost 6 bases and J 4 bases, leaving 18 bases between the germline ends. The CDR3 loop is CASRKSQGWSYGYTF. Here the CDR3 DNA reads TGTGCCAGCAGGAAATCTCAGGGGTGGAGCTATGGCTACACCTTC.

The V and J genes are TRBV7-2 and TRBJ2-4, with D maybe TRBD1 (6 bases). The germline CDR1 and CDR2 sequences are SGHTA and FQGNSA. This CDR3 is 14 amino acids long. The V and J ends lost 8 bases and 1 base respectively, with 12 bases between them. CDR3 residues: CASSQGNAKNIQYF. CDR3 coding DNA: TGTGCCAGCTCACAGGGAAACGCCAAAAACATTCAGTACTTC.